The 8 T cell receptor beta chains presented below share a single source sample, sequenced in a study of T cell responses to AZD1222 COVID-19 vaccine. The method was immunoSEQ multiplex PCR; TCRdb's version includes in-frame clones alone and lacks a portion of them. This table has roughly 100,000 clones, 86% appearing once. The sequenced sample was peripheral blood, obtained 28 days after the second dose of the MenACWY control vaccine. These receptors all come from an adult who received the MenACWY meningococcal vaccine as a control.

The chain combines TRBV4-3 with TRBJ2-1; 12 bases match TRBD2. Trimming at V came to 6 bases and at J to 2 bases, leaving 8 bases not matched to a gene. Germline loops: CDR1 LGHNA, CDR2 YSLEER. The CDR3 has 17 residues. CDR3 protein: CASSALAGGIAYNEQFF. The CDR3 region has the DNA TGCGCCAGCAGTGCACTAGCGGGGGGCATCGCCTACAATGAGCAGTTCTTC.

CDR3 in amino acids: CATSDPGQVGYGYTF. The DNA for the CDR3 is TGTGCCACCAGTGACCCGGGACAGGTCGGCTATGGCTACACCTTC. The V call is TRBV24-1, the J call TRBJ1-2, with TRBD1 identical over 8 bases. This CDR3 comprises 15 residues. Germline-derived CDR1 and CDR2 are KGHDR and SFDVKD. Unmatched junction bases numbered 7, after V lost 4 bases and J lost 4 bases.

CDR3 sequence: CAWGQGGYGYTF. CDR3 nucleotides: TGTGCCTGGGGACAGGGCGGCTATGGCTACACCTTC. The chain carries TRBV30 and TRBJ1-2, with TRBD1 identical over 8 bases. CDR1 GTSNPN and CDR2 SVGIG come from the germline V gene (reference sequence). Unmatched junction bases numbered 3, after V lost 5 bases and J lost 4 bases. The CDR3 spans 12 residues.

The chain couples TRBV7-9 to TRBJ2-1; D uncertain. V lost 0 bases and J lost 0, with 6 bases in between. Per germline, CDR1 SEHNR and CDR2 FQNEAQ (reference sequence). The CDR3 contains 15 residues. The CDR3 DNA sequence: TGTGCCAGCAGCTTAGCCCCGAGCTCCTACAATGAGCAGTTCTTC. It encodes CASSLAPSSYNEQFF.

CDR3 protein: CSVEAYGGNGYTF. DNA for the CDR3: TGCAGCGTTGAAGCCTACGGGGGGAACGGCTACACCTTC. This chain uses TRBV29-1 with TRBJ1-2, with D maybe TRBD1 (5 bases). With 1 base removed from V and 8 bases from J, the gap between germline ends came to 14 bases. Germline values: CDR1 SQVTM, CDR2 ANQGSEA. The CDR3 has 13 residues.

The chain recombines TRBV7-9 with TRBJ1-4; D is uncertain. V gave up 2 bases and J gave up 4 bases, with 11 bases separating them. The CDR3 sequence is 15 residues long. Germline values: CDR1 SEHNR, CDR2 FQNEAQ (reference sequence). The CDR3 loop is CASSLQQLLNEKLFF. CDR3 in DNA: TGTGCCAGCAGCTTACAACAGCTACTTAATGAAAAACTGTTTTTT.

J is TRBJ1-4 and V is TRBV5-6; 10 bases are shared with TRBD1. The CDR3 has 16 amino acids. CDR1 and CDR2 (germline): SGHDT, YYEEEE. V shed 4 bases and J 8 bases; nucleotides not matched to a gene: 11. CDR3 region: CASSPMGQGTEEKLFF. CDR3 nucleotides: TGTGCCAGCAGCCCTATGGGACAGGGGACGGAGGAAAAACTGTTTTTT.

This chain uses TRBV4-3 with TRBJ2-7; 7 bases match TRBD2. Germline V CDR1 and CDR2: LGHNA, YSLEER. The CDR3 contains 16 residues. J lost 2 bases, V lost 0 bases, and 7 bases had no gene match. CDR3 protein: CASSQEGGGSPYEQYF. CDR3 coding DNA: TGCGCCAGCAGCCAAGAGGGCGGGGGTTCTCCCTACGAGCAGTACTTC.